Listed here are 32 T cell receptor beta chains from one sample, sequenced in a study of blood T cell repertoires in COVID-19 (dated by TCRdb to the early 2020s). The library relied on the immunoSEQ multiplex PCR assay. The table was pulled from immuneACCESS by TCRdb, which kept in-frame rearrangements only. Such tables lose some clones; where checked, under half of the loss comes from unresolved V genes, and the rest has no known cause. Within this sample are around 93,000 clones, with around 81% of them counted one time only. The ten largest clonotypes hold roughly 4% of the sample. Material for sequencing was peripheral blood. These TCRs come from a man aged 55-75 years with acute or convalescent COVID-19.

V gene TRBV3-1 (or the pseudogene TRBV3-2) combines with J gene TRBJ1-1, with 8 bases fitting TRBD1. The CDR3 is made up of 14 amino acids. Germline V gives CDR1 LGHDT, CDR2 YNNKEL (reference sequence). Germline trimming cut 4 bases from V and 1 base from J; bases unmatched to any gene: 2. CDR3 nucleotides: TGTGCCAGCAGCCGTGACAGGGGGAACACTGAAGCTTTCTTT. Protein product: CASSRDRGNTEAFF.

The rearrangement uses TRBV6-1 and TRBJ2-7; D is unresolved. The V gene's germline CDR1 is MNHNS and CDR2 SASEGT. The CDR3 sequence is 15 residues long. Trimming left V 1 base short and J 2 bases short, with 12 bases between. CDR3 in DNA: TGTGCCAGCAGTGAAGAGGTGGGCGCTACCTACGAGCAGTACTTC. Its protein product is CASSEEVGATYEQYF.

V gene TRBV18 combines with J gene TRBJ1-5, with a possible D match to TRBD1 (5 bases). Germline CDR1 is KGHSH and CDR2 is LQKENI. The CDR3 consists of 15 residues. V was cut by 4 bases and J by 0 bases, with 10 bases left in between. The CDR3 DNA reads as TGTGCCAGCTCACGTACAGGAGATAGCAATCAGCCCCAGCATTTT. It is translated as CASSRTGDSNQPQHF. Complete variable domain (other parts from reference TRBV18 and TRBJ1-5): NAGVMQNPRHLVRRRGQEARLRCSPMKGHSHVYWYRQLPEEGLKFMVYLQKENIIDESGMPKERFSAEFPKEGPSILRIQQVVRGDSAAYFCASSRTGDSNQPQHFGDGTRLSIL.

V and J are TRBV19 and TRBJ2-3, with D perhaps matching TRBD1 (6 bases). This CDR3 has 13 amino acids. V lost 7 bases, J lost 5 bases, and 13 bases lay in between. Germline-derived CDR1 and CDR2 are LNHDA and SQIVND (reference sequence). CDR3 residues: CASKDSPVDTQYF. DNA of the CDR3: TGTGCCAGTAAGGACAGTCCCGTAGATACGCAGTATTTT.

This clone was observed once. This chain's CDR3 is CASKVRGQFYNEQFF. CDR3 coding DNA: TGTGCCAGCAAGGTTAGAGGGCAGTTCTACAATGAGCAGTTCTTC. The V call is TRBV6-5, the J call TRBJ2-1; D perhaps matches TRBD2 (5 bases). Germline-derived CDR1 and CDR2 are MNHEY and SVGAGI. This CDR3 has 15 residues. V was shortened by 7 bases and J by 3 bases, with 16 bases between the two germline ends.

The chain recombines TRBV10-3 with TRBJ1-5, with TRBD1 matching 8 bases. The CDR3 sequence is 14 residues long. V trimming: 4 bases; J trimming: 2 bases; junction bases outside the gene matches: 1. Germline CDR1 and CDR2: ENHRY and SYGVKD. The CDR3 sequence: CAISATGGNQPQHF. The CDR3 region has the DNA TGTGCCATCAGTGCGACAGGGGGCAATCAGCCCCAGCATTTT.

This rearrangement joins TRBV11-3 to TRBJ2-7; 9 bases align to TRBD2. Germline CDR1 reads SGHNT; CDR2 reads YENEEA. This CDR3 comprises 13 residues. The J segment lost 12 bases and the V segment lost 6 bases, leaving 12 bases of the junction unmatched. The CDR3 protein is CASRPSGAISTYF. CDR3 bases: TGTGCCAGCAGACCTAGCGGGGCTATCAGCACGTACTTC.

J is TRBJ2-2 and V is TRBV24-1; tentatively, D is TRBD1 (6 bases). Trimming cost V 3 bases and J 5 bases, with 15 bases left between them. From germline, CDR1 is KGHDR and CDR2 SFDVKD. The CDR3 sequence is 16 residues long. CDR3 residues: CATSDPGTGLTGELFF. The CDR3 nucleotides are TGTGCCACCAGTGATCCCGGAACAGGGTTGACCGGGGAGCTGTTTTTT.

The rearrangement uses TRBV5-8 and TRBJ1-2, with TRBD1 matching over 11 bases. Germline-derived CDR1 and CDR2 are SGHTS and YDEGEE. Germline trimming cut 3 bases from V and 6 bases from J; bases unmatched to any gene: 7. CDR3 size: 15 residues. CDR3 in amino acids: CASSWLPGQGDGYTF. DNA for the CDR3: TGTGCCAGCAGCTGGCTTCCGGGACAGGGGGATGGCTACACCTTC.

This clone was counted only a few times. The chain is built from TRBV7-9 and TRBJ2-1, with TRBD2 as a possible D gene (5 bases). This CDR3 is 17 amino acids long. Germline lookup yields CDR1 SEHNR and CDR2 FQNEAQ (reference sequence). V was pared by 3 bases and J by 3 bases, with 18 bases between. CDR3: CASSLLTRTGIYNEQFF. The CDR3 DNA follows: TGTGCCAGCAGCTTGCTTACGAGGACTGGCATCTACAATGAGCAGTTCTTC.

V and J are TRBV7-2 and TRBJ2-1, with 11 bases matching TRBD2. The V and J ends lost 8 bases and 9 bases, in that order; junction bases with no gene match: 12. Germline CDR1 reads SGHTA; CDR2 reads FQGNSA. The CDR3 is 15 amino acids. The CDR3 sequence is CASGGLAALGGEQFF. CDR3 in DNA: TGTGCCAGCGGGGGACTAGCGGCCCTAGGTGGTGAGCAGTTCTTC.

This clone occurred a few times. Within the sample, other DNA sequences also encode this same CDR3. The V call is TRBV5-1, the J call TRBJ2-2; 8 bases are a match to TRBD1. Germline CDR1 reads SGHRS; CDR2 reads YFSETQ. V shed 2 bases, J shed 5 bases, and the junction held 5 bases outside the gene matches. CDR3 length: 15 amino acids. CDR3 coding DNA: TGCGCCAGCAGCTTTGGACAGGGAGGAACCGGGGAGCTGTTTTTT. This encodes CASSFGQGGTGELFF.

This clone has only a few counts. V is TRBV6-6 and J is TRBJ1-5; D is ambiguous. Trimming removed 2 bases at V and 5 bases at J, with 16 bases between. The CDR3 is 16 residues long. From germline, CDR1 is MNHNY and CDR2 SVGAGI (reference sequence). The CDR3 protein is CASSYPPNSPDQPQHF. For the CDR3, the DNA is TGTGCCAGCAGTTACCCGCCGAACAGCCCTGATCAGCCCCAGCATTTT.

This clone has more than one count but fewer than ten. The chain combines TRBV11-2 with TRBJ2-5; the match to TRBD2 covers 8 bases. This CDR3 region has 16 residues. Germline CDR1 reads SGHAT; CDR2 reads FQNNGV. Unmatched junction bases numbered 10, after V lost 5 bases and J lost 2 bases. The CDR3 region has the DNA TGTGCCAGCAGCCGATCCTGGACTAGCCGGCAAGAGACCCAGTACTTC. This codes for CASSRSWTSRQETQYF.

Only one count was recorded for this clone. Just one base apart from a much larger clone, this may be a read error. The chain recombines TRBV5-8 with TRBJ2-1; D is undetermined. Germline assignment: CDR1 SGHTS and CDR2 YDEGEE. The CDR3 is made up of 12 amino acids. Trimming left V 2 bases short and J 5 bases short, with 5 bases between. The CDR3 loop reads CASSFRDNEQFF. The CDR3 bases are TGTGCCAGCAGCTTCCGGGACAATGAGCAGTTCTTC.

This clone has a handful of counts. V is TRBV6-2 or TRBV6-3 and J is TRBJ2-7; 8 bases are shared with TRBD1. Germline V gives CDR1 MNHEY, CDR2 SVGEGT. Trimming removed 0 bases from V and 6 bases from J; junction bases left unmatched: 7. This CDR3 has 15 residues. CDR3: CASSYSDRGRSEQYF. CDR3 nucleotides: TGTGCCAGCAGTTACTCCGACAGGGGCCGGAGCGAGCAGTACTTC.

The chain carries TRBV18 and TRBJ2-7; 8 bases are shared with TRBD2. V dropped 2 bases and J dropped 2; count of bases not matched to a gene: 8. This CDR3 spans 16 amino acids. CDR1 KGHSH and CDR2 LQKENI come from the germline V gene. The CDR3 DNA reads TGTGCCAGCTCACCAGCAGGCGGGAGGATAACCTACGAGCAGTACGTC. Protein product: CASSPAGGRITYEQYV.

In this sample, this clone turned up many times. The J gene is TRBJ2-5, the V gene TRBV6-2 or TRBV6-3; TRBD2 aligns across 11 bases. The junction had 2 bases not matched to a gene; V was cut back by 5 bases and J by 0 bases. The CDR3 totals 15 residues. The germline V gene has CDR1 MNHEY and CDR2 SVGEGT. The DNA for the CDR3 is TGTGCCAGCAGTCCGGGACTAGCGGACCAAGAGACCCAGTACTTC. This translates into CASSPGLADQETQYF.

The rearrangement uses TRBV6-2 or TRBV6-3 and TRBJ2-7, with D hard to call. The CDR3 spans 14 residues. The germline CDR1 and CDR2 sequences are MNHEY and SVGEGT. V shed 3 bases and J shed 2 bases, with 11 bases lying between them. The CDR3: CASSYVQVPYEQYV. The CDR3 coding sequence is TGTGCCAGCAGTTATGTGCAGGTACCCTACGAGCAGTACGTC.

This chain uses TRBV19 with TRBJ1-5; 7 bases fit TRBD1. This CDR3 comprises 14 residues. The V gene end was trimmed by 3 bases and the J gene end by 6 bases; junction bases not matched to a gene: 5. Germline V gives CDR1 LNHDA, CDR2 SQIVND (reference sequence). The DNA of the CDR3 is TGTGCCAGTAGTATCCCTTACAGGGGTCAGCCCCAGCATTTT. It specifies CASSIPYRGQPQHF.

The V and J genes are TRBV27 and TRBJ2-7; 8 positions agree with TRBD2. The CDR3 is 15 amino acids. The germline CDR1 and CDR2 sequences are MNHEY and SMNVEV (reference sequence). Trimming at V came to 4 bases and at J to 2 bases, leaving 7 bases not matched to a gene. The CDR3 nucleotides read TGTGCCAGCAGTTCTTCCGGGACTAGTCCCTACGAGCAGTACTTC. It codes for CASSSSGTSPYEQYF.

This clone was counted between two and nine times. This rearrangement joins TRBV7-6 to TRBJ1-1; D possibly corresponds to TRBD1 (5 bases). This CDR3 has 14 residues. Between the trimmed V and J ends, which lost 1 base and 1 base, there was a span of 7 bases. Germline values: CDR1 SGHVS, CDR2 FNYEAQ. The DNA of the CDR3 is TGTGCCAGCAGCTTAGGGCAGGGGAACACTGAAGCTTTCTTT. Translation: CASSLGQGNTEAFF.

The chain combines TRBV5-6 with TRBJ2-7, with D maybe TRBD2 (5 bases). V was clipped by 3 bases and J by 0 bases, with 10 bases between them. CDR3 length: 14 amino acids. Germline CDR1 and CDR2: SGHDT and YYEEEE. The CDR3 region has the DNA TGTGCCAGCAGCTCATCCGGGATCTCCTACGAGCAGTACTTC. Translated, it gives CASSSSGISYEQYF.

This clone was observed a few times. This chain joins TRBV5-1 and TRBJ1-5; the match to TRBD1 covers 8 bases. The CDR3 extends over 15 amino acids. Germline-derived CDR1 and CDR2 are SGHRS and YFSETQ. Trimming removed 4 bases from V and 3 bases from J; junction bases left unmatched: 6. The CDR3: CASSTGQGDNQPQHF. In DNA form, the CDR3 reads TGCGCCAGCAGCACCGGACAGGGCGACAATCAGCCCCAGCATTTT.

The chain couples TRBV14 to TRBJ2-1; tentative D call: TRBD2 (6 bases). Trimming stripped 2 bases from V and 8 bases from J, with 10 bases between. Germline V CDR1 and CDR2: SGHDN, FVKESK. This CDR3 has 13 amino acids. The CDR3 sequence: CASSQWGGDEQFF. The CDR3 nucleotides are TGTGCCAGCAGCCAATGGGGAGGTGATGAGCAGTTCTTC.

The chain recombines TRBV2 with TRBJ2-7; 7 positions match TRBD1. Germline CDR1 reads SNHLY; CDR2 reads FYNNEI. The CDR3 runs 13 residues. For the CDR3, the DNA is TGTGCCAGCAGCCTAACAGGGACAGTCCCCGCGCGCGTC. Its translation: CASSLTGTVPARV.

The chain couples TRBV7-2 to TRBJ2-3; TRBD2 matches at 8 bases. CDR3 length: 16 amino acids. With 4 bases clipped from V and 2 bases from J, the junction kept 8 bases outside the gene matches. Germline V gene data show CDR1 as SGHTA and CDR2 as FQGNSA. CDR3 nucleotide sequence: TGTGCCAGCAGCTCCCAAGCGGGGGAGCCCACAGATACGCAGTATTTT. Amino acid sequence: CASSSQAGEPTDTQYF.

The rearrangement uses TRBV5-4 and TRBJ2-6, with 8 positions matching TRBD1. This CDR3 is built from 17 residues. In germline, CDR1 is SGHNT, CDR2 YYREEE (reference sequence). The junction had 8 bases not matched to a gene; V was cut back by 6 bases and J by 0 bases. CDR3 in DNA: TGTGCCAGCACCATAGGGACAGGCGCCTCTGGGGCCAACGTCCTGACTTTC. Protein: CASTIGTGASGANVLTF.

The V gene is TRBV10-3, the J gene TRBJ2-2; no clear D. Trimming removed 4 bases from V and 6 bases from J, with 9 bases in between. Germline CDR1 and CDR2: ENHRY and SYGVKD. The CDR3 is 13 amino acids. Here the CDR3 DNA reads TGTGCCATCAGTGGAATAGAGTCCGGGGAGCTGTTTTTT. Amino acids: CAISGIESGELFF.

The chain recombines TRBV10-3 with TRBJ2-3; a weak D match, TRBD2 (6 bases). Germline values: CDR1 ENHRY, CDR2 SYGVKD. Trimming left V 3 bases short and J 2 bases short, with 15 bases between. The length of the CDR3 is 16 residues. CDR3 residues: CAISDRVAAFTDTQYF. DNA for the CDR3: TGTGCCATCAGTGATAGGGTAGCGGCCTTCACAGATACGCAGTATTTT.

CDR3 DNA sequence: TGTGCCAGCAGCCTGGGGGACAGGATCTCTTACGAGCAGTACTTC. It encodes CASSLGDRISYEQYF. The V call is TRBV6-5, the J call TRBJ2-7, with TRBD1 matching over 8 bases. V lost 6 bases and J lost 4; bases outside the gene matches: 11. This CDR3 is 15 amino acids long. The germline V gene has CDR1 MNHEY and CDR2 SVGAGI.

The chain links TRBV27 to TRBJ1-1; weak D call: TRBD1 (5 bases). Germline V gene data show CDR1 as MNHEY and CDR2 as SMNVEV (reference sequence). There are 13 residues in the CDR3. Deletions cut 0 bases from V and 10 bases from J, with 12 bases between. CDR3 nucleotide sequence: TGTGCCAGCAGTTTATCGAGTCCCGACAGAGCTTTCTTT. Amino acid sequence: CASSLSSPDRAFF.